This is a list of T cell receptor beta chains from one sample in a study of cytomegalovirus exposure and HLA in healthy donors. TCRdb keeps only in-frame clones here, not all; method: immunoSEQ multiplex PCR. This table has fewer than 150,000 clones, 60% to 85% appearing once. Sequences were obtained from PBMCs. These receptors were obtained from a man in his forties in good health and CMV-seropositive. The CDR3 runs from the conserved cysteine through the conserved F or W. The D gene is left open where the match is weak. Only part of the rows carry a size: once, few, many, or a class if the clone is expanded.

size,D,V,J,DNA,CDR3
once,TRBD1,TRBV7-2,TRBJ1-6,TGTGCCAGCAGCACCGGACAGGGTGGGAATTCACCCCTCCACTTT,CASSTGQGGNSPLHF
NA,NA,TRBV4-2,TRBJ2-5,TGTGCCAGCAGCCTCGGGGCGGGGGCGCGAGAGCAGTACTTC,CASSLGAGAREQYF
NA,NA,TRBV5-6,TRBJ1-1,TGTGCCAGCAGCGAATCGGCGGGGGTAACTGAAGCTTTCTTT,CASSESAGVTEAFF
once,TRBD2,TRBV9,TRBJ2-6,TGTGCCAGCAGCGACAAGACTAGCGGGAGGGGTGGGGCCAACGTCCTGACTTTC,CASSDKTSGRGGANVLTF
NA,NA,TRBV30,TRBJ1-6,TGTGCCTTCCATGCGGCAGTAAGAGGGTTGGGTTCACCCCTCCACTTT,CAFHAAVRGLGSPLHF
NA,TRBD1,TRBV6-1,TRBJ2-5,TGTGCCAGCAGTGCAAGGGACAGGGGCTTACAAGAGACCCAGTACTTC,CASSARDRGLQETQYF
NA,NA,TRBV7-9,TRBJ1-2,TGTGCCAGCAGCTTAGCGGCGGGGATCTTAGGCTACACCTTC,CASSLAAGILGYTF
NA,NA,TRBV18,TRBJ1-4,TGTGCCAGCTCACTTCCTACAGGGAAGGGAAATGAAAAACTGTTTTTT,CASSLPTGKGNEKLFF
NA,TRBD2,TRBV5-6,TRBJ2-4,TGTGCCAGCAGCGAAACTAGCGGTAAAAACATTCAGTACTTC,CASSETSGKNIQYF
NA,NA,TRBV6-1,TRBJ1-5,TGTGCCAGCAGTGAAACCGGCAGCCCGGGGCCCCAGCATTTT,CASSETGSPGPQHF
NA,NA,TRBV5-1,TRBJ1-1,TGCGCCAGCAGCTCGACAGTGAACACTGAAGCTTTCTTT,CASSSTVNTEAFF
few,NA,TRBV4-1,TRBJ2-7,TGCGCCAGCAGCCAAGAGAAGGGAGAAGGTTACGAGCAGTACTTC,CASSQEKGEGYEQYF
NA,NA,TRBV5-8,TRBJ1-4,TGTGCCAGCAGCTTCCTGGGCCGAAATGAAAAACTGTTTTTT,CASSFLGRNEKLFF
NA,TRBD1,TRBV28,TRBJ2-2,TGTGCCAGCAGGCGACAGGGGAGCACCGGGGAGCTGTTTTTT,CASRRQGSTGELFF
NA,TRBD1,TRBV7-9,TRBJ1-3,TGTGCCAGCAGCCTACAGGGGGAAGTAGATGGAAACACCATATATTTT,CASSLQGEVDGNTIYF
NA,NA,TRBV7-6,TRBJ2-1,TGTGCCAGCAGCCCTCGGAGCTCCTACAATGAGCAGTTCTTC,CASSPRSSYNEQFF